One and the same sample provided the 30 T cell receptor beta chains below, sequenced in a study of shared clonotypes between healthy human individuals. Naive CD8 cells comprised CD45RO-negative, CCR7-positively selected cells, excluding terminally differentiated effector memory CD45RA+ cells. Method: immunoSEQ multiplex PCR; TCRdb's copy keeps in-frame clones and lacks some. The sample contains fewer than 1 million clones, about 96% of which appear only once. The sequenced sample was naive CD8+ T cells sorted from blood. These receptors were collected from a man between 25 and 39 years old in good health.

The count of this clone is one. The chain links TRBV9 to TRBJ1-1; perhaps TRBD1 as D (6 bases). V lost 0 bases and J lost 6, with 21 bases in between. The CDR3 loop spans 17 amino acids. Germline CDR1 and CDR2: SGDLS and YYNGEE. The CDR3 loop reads CASSVDREPIKGAEAFF. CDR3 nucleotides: TGTGCCAGCAGCGTAGATCGGGAACCCATAAAGGGGGCTGAAGCTTTCTTT.

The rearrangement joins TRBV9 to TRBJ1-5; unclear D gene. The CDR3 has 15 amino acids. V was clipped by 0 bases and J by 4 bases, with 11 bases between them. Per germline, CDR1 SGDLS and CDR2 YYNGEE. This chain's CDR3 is CASSVEAAANQPQHF. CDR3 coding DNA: TGTGCCAGCAGCGTAGAAGCAGCAGCAAATCAGCCCCAGCATTTT.

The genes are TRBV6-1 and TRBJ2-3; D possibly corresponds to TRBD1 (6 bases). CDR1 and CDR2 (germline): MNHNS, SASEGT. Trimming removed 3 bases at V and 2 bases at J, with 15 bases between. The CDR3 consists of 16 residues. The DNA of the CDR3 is TGTGCCAGCAGTGACCCCCGGGACAAGATCACAGATACGCAGTATTTT. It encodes CASSDPRDKITDTQYF.

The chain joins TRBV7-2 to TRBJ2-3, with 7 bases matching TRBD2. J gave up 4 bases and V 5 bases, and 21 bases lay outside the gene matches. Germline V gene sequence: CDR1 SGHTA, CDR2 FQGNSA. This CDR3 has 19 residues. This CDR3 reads CASSPPAGLPRWASDTQYF. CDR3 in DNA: TGTGCCAGCAGCCCGCCTGCGGGACTACCCCGATGGGCCTCAGATACGCAGTATTTT. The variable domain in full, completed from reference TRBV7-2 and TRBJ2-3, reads GAGVSQSPSNKVTEKGKDVELRCDPISGHTALYWYRQSLGQGLEFLIYFQGNSAPDKSGLPSDRFSAERTGGSVSTLTIQRTQQEDSAVYLCASSPPAGLPRWASDTQYFGPGTRLTVL.

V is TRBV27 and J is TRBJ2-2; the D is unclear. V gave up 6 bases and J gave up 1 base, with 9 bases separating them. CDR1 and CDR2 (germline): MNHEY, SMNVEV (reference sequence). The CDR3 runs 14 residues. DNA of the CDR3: TGTGCCAGCAGCCCCTGGGGGAACACCGGGGAGCTGTTTTTT. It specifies CASSPWGNTGELFF.

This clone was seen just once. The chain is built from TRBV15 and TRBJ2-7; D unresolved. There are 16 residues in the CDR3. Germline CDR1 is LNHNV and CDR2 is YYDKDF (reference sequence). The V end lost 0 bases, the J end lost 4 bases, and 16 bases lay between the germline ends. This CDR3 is CATSRDDMLNEYEQYF. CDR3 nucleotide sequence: TGTGCCACCAGCAGAGACGATATGTTGAATGAGTACGAGCAGTACTTC.

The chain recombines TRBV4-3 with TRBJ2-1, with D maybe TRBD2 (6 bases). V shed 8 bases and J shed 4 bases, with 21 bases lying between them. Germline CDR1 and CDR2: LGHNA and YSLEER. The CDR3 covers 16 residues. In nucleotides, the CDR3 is TGCGCCAGCGCCCCGGAGGGGCAGTTCCCGTACAATGAGCAGTTCTTC. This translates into CASAPEGQFPYNEQFF.

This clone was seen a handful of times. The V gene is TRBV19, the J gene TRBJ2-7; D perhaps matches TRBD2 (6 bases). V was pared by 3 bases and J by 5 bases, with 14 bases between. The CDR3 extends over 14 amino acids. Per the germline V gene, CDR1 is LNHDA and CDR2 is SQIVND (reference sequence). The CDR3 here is CASSIQEGDNEQYF. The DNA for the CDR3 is TGTGCCAGTAGTATTCAGGAGGGCGACAACGAGCAGTACTTC.

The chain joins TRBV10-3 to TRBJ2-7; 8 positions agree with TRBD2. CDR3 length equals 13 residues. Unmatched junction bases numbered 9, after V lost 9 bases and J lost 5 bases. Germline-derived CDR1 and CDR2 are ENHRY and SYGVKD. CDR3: CAITSGSGNEQYF. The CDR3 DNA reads TGTGCCATAACAAGCGGGAGTGGAAACGAGCAGTACTTC.

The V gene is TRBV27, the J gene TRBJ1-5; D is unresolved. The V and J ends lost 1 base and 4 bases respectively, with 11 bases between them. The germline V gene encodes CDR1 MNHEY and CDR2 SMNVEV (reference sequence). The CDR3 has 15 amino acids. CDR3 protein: CASSLFLDPNQPQHF. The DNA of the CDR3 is TGTGCCAGCAGTTTATTTCTGGACCCAAATCAGCCCCAGCATTTT.

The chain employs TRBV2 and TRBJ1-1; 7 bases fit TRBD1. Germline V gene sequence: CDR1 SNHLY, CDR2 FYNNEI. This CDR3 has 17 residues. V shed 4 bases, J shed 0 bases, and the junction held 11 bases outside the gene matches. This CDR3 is CASSGSRDRGLNTEAFF. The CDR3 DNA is TGTGCCAGCAGTGGATCCCGGGACAGAGGTCTGAACACTGAAGCTTTCTTT.

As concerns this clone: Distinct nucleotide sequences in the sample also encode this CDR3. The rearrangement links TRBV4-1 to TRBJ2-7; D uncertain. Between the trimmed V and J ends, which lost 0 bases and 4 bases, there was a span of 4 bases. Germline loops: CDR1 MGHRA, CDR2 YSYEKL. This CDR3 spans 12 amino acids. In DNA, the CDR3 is TGCGCCAGCAGCCAAGATGGGTACGAGCAGTACTTC. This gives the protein CASSQDGYEQYF.

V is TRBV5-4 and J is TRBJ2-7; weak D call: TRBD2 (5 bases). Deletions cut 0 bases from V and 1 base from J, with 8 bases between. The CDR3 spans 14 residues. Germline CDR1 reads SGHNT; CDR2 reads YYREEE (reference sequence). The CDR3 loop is CASSLGGSSYEQYF. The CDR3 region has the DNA TGTGCCAGCAGCTTGGGAGGGAGTTCCTACGAGCAGTACTTC.

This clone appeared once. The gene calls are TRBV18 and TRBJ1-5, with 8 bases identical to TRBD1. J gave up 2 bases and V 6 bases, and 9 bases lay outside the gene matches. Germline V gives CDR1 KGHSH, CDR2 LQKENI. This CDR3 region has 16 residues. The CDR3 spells CASSPAGGAGNQPQHF. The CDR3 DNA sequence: TGTGCCAGCTCGCCGGCAGGGGGCGCCGGCAATCAGCCCCAGCATTTT.

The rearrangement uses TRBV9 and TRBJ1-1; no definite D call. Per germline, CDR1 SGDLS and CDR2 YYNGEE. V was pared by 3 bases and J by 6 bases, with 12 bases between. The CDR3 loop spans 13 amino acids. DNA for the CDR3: TGTGCCAGCAGCGGGGGAAGTCTCCCTGAAGCTTTCTTT. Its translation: CASSGGSLPEAFF.

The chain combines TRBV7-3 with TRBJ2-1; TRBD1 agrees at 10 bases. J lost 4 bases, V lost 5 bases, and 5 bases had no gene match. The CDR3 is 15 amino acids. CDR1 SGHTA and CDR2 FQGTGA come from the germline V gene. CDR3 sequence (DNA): TGTGCCAGCAGCCGTGACAGGGGGCATTACAATGAGCAGTTCTTC. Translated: CASSRDRGHYNEQFF. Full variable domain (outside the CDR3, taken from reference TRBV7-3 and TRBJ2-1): GAGVSQTPSNKVTEKGKYVELRCDPISGHTALYWYRQSLGQGPEFLIYFQGTGAADDSGLPNDRFFAVRPEGSVSTLKIQRTERGDSAVYLCASSRDRGHYNEQFFGPGTRLTVL.

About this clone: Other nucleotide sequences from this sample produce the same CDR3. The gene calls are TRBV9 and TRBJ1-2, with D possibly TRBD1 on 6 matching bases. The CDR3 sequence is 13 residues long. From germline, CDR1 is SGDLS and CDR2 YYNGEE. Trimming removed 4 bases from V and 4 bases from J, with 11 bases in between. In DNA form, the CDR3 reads TGTGCCAGCAGCCTACAGGGCACCTATGGCTACACCTTC. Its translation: CASSLQGTYGYTF.

CDR3 nucleotides: TGCAGCGTTGAAGTCCCTCGACAGGGGGAATACGAGCAGTACTTC. Protein: CSVEVPRQGEYEQYF. The chain recombines TRBV29-1 with TRBJ2-7, with TRBD1 matching over 9 bases. V gave up 1 base and J gave up 4 bases; unmatched junction bases: 8. Germline values: CDR1 SQVTM, CDR2 ANQGSEA. This CDR3 comprises 15 residues.

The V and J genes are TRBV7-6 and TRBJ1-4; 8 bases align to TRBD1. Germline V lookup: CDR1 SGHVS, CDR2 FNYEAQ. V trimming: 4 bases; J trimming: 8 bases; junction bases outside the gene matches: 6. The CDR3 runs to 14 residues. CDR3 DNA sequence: TGTGCCAGCAGCTACACAGGGGGTCCGGAAAAACTGTTTTTT. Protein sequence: CASSYTGGPEKLFF.

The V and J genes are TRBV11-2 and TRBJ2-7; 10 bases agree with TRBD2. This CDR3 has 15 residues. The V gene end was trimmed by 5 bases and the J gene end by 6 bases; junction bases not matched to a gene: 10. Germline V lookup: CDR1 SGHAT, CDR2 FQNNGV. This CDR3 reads CASSRPIAGGIEQYF. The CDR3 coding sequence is TGTGCCAGCAGCCGTCCGATAGCGGGAGGAATCGAGCAGTACTTC.

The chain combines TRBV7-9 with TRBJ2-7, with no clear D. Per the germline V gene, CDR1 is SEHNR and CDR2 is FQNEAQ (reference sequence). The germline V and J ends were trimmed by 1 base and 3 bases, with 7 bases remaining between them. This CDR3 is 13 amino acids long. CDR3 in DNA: TGTGCCAGCAGCTTAGACGGAGACTACGAGCAGTACTTC. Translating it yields CASSLDGDYEQYF.

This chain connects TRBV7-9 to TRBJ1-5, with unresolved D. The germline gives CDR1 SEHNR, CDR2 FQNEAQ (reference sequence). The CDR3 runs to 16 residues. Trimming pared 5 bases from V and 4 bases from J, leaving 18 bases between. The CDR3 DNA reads TGTGCCAGCAGCCAATGGACTAACTACGAGAATCAGCCCCAGCATTTT. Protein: CASSQWTNYENQPQHF.

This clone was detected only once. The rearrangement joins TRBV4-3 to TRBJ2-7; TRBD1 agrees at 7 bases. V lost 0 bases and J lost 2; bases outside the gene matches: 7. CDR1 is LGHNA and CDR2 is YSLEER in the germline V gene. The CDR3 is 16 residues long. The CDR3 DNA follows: TGCGCCAGCAGCCAAGATCGGCAGGGGGTCGCCTACGAGCAGTACTTC. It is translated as CASSQDRQGVAYEQYF.

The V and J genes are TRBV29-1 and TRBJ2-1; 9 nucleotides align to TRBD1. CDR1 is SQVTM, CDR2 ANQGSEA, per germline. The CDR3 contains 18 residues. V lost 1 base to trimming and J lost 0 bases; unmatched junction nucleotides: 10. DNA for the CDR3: TGCAGCGTTGAAGGTCCCCCGCAGACAGGGGGCTCCTACAATGAGCAGTTCTTC. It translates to CSVEGPPQTGGSYNEQFF.

The CDR3 region is CASSSTTGGGPGDTQYF. The CDR3 coding sequence is TGTGCCAGCAGCTCCACGACTGGGGGAGGGCCCGGAGATACGCAGTATTTT. This sequence joins TRBV7-9 and TRBJ2-3; 7 bases fit TRBD2. This CDR3 region has 17 residues. V gave up 4 bases and J gave up 5 bases; unmatched junction bases: 15. CDR1 and CDR2 from the germline V gene are SEHNR and FQNEAQ (reference sequence).

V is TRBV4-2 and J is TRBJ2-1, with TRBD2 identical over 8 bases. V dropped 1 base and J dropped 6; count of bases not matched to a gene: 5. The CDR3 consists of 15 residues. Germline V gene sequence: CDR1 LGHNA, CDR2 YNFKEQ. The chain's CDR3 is CASSQAGLVPNEQFF. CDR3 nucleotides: TGTGCCAGCAGCCAAGCGGGACTAGTCCCCAATGAGCAGTTCTTC.

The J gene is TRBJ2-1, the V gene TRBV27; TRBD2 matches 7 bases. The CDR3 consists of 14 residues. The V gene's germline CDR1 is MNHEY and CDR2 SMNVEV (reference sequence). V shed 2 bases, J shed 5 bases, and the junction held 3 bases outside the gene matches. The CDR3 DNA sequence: TGTGCCAGCAGTTTAGCGGGAGTCAACAATGAGCAGTTCTTC. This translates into CASSLAGVNNEQFF.

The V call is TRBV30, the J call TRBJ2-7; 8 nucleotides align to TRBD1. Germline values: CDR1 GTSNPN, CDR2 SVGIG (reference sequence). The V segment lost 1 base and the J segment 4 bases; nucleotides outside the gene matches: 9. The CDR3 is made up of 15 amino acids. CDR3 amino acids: CAWSAGRDRLYEQYF. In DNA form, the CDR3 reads TGTGCCTGGAGTGCGGGCCGGGACAGGCTGTACGAGCAGTACTTC.

CDR3: CASSLGRQGAITGELFF. The CDR3 DNA follows: TGTGCCAGCAGCTTAGGGCGTCAGGGGGCTATTACCGGGGAGCTGTTTTTT. The V and J genes are TRBV7-6 and TRBJ2-2; 8 bases are shared with TRBD1. Trimming removed 1 base from V and 5 bases from J; junction bases left unmatched: 9. This CDR3 is 17 amino acids long. The germline gives CDR1 SGHVS, CDR2 FNYEAQ. The full variable domain, with the rest looked up from reference TRBV7-6 and TRBJ2-2, is GAGVSQSPRYKVTKRGQDVALRCDPISGHVSLYWYRQALGQGPEFLTYFNYEAQQDKSGLPNDRFSAERPEGSISTLTIQRTEQRDSAMYRCASSLGRQGAITGELFFGEGSRLTVL.

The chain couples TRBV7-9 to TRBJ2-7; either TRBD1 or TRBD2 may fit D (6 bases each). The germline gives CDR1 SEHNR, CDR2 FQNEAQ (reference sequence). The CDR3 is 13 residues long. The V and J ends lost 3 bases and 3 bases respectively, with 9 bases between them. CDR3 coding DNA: TGTGCCAGCAGCTTCGGGGGCGGCTACGAGCAGTACTTC. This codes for CASSFGGGYEQYF.